Listed here is a single TCR beta chain. The antigen is unknown. This specimen comes from a study of cytomegalovirus exposure and HLA in healthy donors. About the research overall: Genotyping showed around 80% of over 350 donors falling in the Caucasian-associated ancestry cluster. General study results and limits: Across donors, presence/absence analyses took sequencing depth to be roughly uniform. Data from an earlier analysis indicated that most TCR beta V segments were productive either about 87% or about 30% of the time.

13 Jbeta primers and 60 Vbeta primers were used for the PCR. Data came from immunoSEQ multiplex PCR; TCRdb stores just in-frame clones and leaves some out. This repertoire shows roughly 190,000 clones, over 70% found once; its top ten account for 1.6%. With 6 bases removed from V and 11 bases from J, the gap between germline ends came to 21 bases. Germline V gene sequence: CDR1 SGHRS, CDR2 YFSETQ. CDR3 length equals 15 residues. Sequencing was done on a sample of PBMCs. This chain uses TRBV5-1 with TRBJ1-6; D is unresolved. The sequence was obtained from a woman aged 18-29 years in good health and CMV-seronegative. Here the CDR3 DNA reads TGCGCCAGCAACTTCCCAGACTCCTCGAGCCCACCCCTCCACTTT. It is translated as CASNFPDSSSPPLHF.